This T cell receptor beta chain was captured in a study of CD8 T cells in ankylosing spondylitis. The CDR3 length is 14 residues. Germline CDR1 LNHDA, CDR2 SQIVND (reference sequence). Trimming at V came to 8 bases and at J to 2 bases, leaving 8 bases not matched to a gene. This clonotype was found a few times. TCRdb re-called the 5' RACE reads through MiXCR, storing one row per CDR3 protein. The data show hundreds of thousands of distinct CDR3 sequences, approximately 9% seen once. The sequenced sample consisted of blood, either unsorted or a sorted T cell fraction (not recorded which). V usage is TRBV19 and J usage is TRBJ2-7; 8 nucleotides match TRBD1. This receptor was taken from a male donor with ankylosing spondylitis or in good health (not recorded which). The CDR3 reads CASGRTGSAYEQYF. Written as DNA, the CDR3 is TGTGCCAGTGGGCGGACAGGGAGCGCCTACGAGCAGTACTTC.